The present TCR beta chain was sequenced within a study of OX40 agonist ivuxolimab in advanced cancers. Overall study context: The dose-escalation group included hepatocellular carcinoma, melanoma, renal cell carcinoma and head and neck cancer. Therapy given before enrollment (anti-PD-1, anti-PD-L1 or anti-CTLA-4) was allowed, and 40% to 50% had some.

No patient had autoimmune disease or received systemic immunosuppression. The investigators sampled blood at baseline, at cycle 4 day 1, and at cycle 7 day 1. Clones were read by immunoSEQ multiplex PCR, and TCRdb kept only the in-frame ones, dropping some. The repertoire holds 100,000 or so clones, with around 94% as singletons. The CDR3 length is 14 residues. The junction had 7 bases not matched to a gene; V was cut back by 6 bases and J by 2 bases. The germline gives CDR1 MNHEY, CDR2 SVGAGI. The receptor was isolated from an adult with an advanced solid tumor such as melanoma, head and neck, liver or kidney cancer. The chain recombines TRBV6-5 with TRBJ2-7, with 7 bases fitting TRBD1. Sequencing was performed on CD4+ or CD8+ T cells sorted from blood, taken in a trial of the OX40 agonist ivuxolimab. CDR3 nucleotide sequence: TGTGCCAGCAGGACCCGGACAGGTACCTACGAGCAGTACTTC. This gives the protein CASRTRTGTYEQYF.